One sample yielded the 30 T cell receptor beta chains listed below, sequenced in a study of beta chain features in type 1 diabetes (dated 2018 in TCRdb). The library was obtained by the immunoSEQ multiplex PCR assay. The entire amount of isolated RNA was reverse transcribed using the High Capacity cDNA Reverse Transcription Kit, so the sequenced TCRB transcripts were expressed ones. As stored in TCRdb, this immuneACCESS dataset retains in-frame rearrangements with V and J assigned. A fraction of the clones does not appear; measured against another copy, unresolved V genes explain less than half of the discrepancy, and the remainder lacks a known reason. The sample includes 250,000 to 350,000 clones, with roughly 13% observed a single time. Jointly, the top ten make up 0.015% to 0.02% of the sample. The full study reports these points: In all four CD4+ subsets, TCRB CDR3 length was moderately but significantly shorter in type 1 diabetes patients.

No antigen has been assigned to these receptors. The sample taken for sequencing was naive CD4+ T cells from blood. In light of the paper, this sample's cell subset or site label describes: true naive CD4+ T cells. The receptors were gathered from a man aged 25 to 45 with type 1 diabetes.

The chain links TRBV18 to TRBJ2-1, with 13 bases lining up with TRBD2. This CDR3 comprises 15 residues. V was pared by 3 bases and J by 8 bases, with 4 bases of the junction left unmatched. Germline-derived CDR1 and CDR2 are KGHSH and LQKENI. The CDR3 coding sequence is TGTGCCAGCTCACCCGGACTAGCGGGAGTACATGAGCAGTTCTTC. Its translation: CASSPGLAGVHEQFF.

The V and J genes are TRBV6-6 and TRBJ2-3, with unresolved D. Trimming took off 11 bases at V and 0 bases at J, with 9 bases between the two ends. CDR1 is MNHNY and CDR2 is SVGAGI in the germline V gene (reference sequence). The CDR3 is 12 amino acids. The CDR3 loop is CAAAVSTDTQYF. The CDR3 DNA sequence: TGTGCCGCGGCGGTCAGCACAGATACGCAGTATTTT.

The chain is built from TRBV5-1 and TRBJ2-7, with D unresolved. The V end lost 4 bases, the J end lost 3 bases, and 11 bases lay between the germline ends. The CDR3 totals 13 residues. CDR1 is SGHRS and CDR2 is YFSETQ in the germline V gene. Here the CDR3 reads CASSPSSLYEQYF. CDR3 DNA: TGCGCCAGCAGCCCAAGCTCTCTCTACGAGCAGTACTTC.

The chain has TRBV6-6 and TRBJ2-1; D uncertain. With 3 bases removed from V and 5 bases from J, the gap between germline ends came to 14 bases. This CDR3 spans 15 amino acids. Germline V lookup: CDR1 MNHNY, CDR2 SVGAGI (reference sequence). The CDR3 bases are TGTGCCAGCAGTTATCAAACGGTGGTACACAATGAGCAGTTCTTC. Amino acid sequence: CASSYQTVVHNEQFF.

This sequence joins TRBV25-1 and TRBJ1-4, with a weak D call TRBD1 (5 bases). Trimming cost V 6 bases and J 7 bases, with 15 bases left between them. Germline CDR1 is MGHDK and CDR2 is SYGVNS. The CDR3 is 14 residues long. The CDR3 sequence: CASSFQGGAEKLFF. In nucleotides, the CDR3 is TGTGCCAGCAGCTTCCAGGGAGGCGCTGAAAAACTGTTTTTT.

The chain links TRBV25-1 to TRBJ1-1; possibly TRBD1 for D (5 bases). The CDR3 consists of 15 residues. The V gene lost 6 bases and the J gene lost 5 bases, with 19 bases spanning the gap. Germline assignment: CDR1 MGHDK and CDR2 SYGVNS. CDR3 nucleotides: TGTGCCAGCAGAGAGTACAGCAAGGGGAGGACTGAAGCTTTCTTT. Residues: CASREYSKGRTEAFF. Complete variable domain (other parts from reference TRBV25-1 and TRBJ1-1): EADIYQTPRYLVIGTGKKITLECSQTMGHDKMYWYQQDPGMELHLIHYSYGVNSTEKGDLSSESTVSRIRTEHFPLTLESARPSHTSQYLCASREYSKGRTEAFFGQGTRLTVV.

The chain has TRBV28 and TRBJ2-7, with TRBD1 matching over 9 bases. Losses at the gene ends were 6 bases for V and 3 bases for J; bases not matched to a gene: 6. This CDR3 is 14 amino acids long. CDR1 is MDHEN, CDR2 SYDVKM, per germline. The chain's CDR3 is CASRRTGAVYEQYF. In DNA, the CDR3 is TGTGCCAGCAGGCGGACAGGGGCAGTCTACGAGCAGTACTTC.

The chain links TRBV7-2 to TRBJ2-7; 10 bases line up with TRBD1. This CDR3 is 15 amino acids long. With 5 bases clipped from V and 3 bases from J, the junction kept 7 bases outside the gene matches. In germline, CDR1 is SGHTA, CDR2 FQGNSA. CDR3 residues: CASSLTGTGVYEQYF. In nucleotides, the CDR3 is TGTGCCAGCAGCCTGACCGGGACAGGGGTCTACGAGCAGTACTTC. Complete variable domain (other parts from reference TRBV7-2 and TRBJ2-7): GAGVSQSPSNKVTEKGKDVELRCDPISGHTALYWYRQSLGQGLEFLIYFQGNSAPDKSGLPSDRFSAERTGGSVSTLTIQRTQQEDSAVYLCASSLTGTGVYEQYFGPGTRLTVT.

This sequence joins TRBV7-8 and TRBJ2-3; 7 bases are shared with TRBD2. The germline V gene encodes CDR1 SGHVS and CDR2 FQNEAQ. The junction had 7 bases not matched to a gene; V was cut back by 6 bases and J by 1 base. The CDR3 has 15 amino acids. The DNA for the CDR3 is TGTGCCAGCAGAGCCGGGACTACACGCACAGATACGCAGTATTTT. Encoded protein: CASRAGTTRTDTQYF.

This clone was seen only a few times. The chain employs TRBV10-3 and TRBJ2-1; maybe TRBD1 (6 bases). The V end lost 2 bases, the J end lost 5 bases, and 13 bases lay between the germline ends. Per germline, CDR1 ENHRY and CDR2 SYGVKD. The CDR3 extends over 15 amino acids. The CDR3 loop reads CAISETGFTDNEQFF. In nucleotides, the CDR3 is TGTGCCATCAGTGAGACAGGGTTCACAGACAATGAGCAGTTCTTC.

This clone was seen only a few times. V gene TRBV7-9 combines with J gene TRBJ2-7, with TRBD2 matching 7 bases. The CDR3 consists of 15 residues. Per the germline V gene, CDR1 is SEHNR and CDR2 is FQNEAQ (reference sequence). Trimming took 5 bases from V and 4 from J; bases not matched to a gene: 11. CDR3 in DNA: TGTGCCAGCAGCCCAATTGTGGGGGGGATATACGAGCAGTACTTC. It specifies CASSPIVGGIYEQYF.

The chain links TRBV28 to TRBJ2-7; D possibly corresponds to TRBD1 (6 bases). Germline CDR1 and CDR2: MDHEN and SYDVKM. CDR3 length equals 16 residues. V gave up 2 bases and J gave up 2 bases, with 16 bases separating them. The CDR3 region has the DNA TGTGCCAGCAGTTTAATAGGGACACGGTCCCCCTACGAGCAGTACTTC. Translating it yields CASSLIGTRSPYEQYF.

The chain couples TRBV28 to TRBJ2-7; 9 bases fit TRBD1. V lost 4 bases and J lost 5; bases outside the gene matches: 9. CDR3 length: 15 residues. Per germline, CDR1 MDHEN and CDR2 SYDVKM. The CDR3 loop is CASSSQTGGSDEQYF. The CDR3 bases are TGTGCCAGCAGTTCCCAGACAGGGGGTAGCGACGAGCAGTACTTC.

The CDR3: CASSGSGSLSDTQYF. CDR3 in DNA: TGTGCCAGTAGTGGGAGCGGGAGTTTGTCTGATACGCAGTATTTT. This chain links TRBV19 with TRBJ2-3; 8 bases line up with TRBD2. The CDR3 length is 15 residues. V lost 5 bases and J lost 6; bases outside the gene matches: 10. CDR1 LNHDA and CDR2 SQIVND come from the germline V gene (reference sequence).

The V call is TRBV28, the J call TRBJ2-1; tentative D call: TRBD2 (6 bases). CDR1 and CDR2 from the germline V gene are MDHEN and SYDVKM. The CDR3 runs 15 residues. V dropped 6 bases and J dropped 6 bases, with 18 bases sitting between them. The CDR3 nucleotides are TGTGCCAGCAGGAAGCCGGGACTCGAACTCAATGAGCAGTTCTTC. Amino acids: CASRKPGLELNEQFF.

J is TRBJ2-1 and V is TRBV5-1; 7 bases fit TRBD2. The germline gives CDR1 SGHRS, CDR2 YFSETQ. V trimming: 2 bases; J trimming: 4 bases; junction bases outside the gene matches: 15. This CDR3 contains 18 residues. The CDR3 DNA reads TGCGCCAGCAGCTTAGAGGGGTTACGGCTAGCGGATTACAATGAGCAGTTCTTC. Translation gives CASSLEGLRLADYNEQFF. The full variable domain, completed using reference TRBV5-1 and TRBJ2-1, is KAGVTQTPRYLIKTRGQQVTLSCSPISGHRSVSWYQQTPGQGLQFLFEYFSETQRNKGNFPGRFSGRQFSNSRSEMNVSTLELGDSALYLCASSLEGLRLADYNEQFFGPGTRLTVL.

The chain employs TRBV6-1 and TRBJ1-5, with D maybe TRBD1 (6 bases). CDR1 is MNHNS and CDR2 is SASEGT in the germline V gene. This CDR3 region has 15 residues. V was cut by 6 bases and J by 5 bases, with 17 bases left in between. The CDR3 reads CASRQGARTDQPQHF. CDR3 coding DNA: TGTGCCAGCAGACAGGGAGCGCGTACGGATCAGCCCCAGCATTTT.

This clone showed up just a few times. Other DNA sequences within the sample encode an identical CDR3. The chain uses TRBV5-1 and TRBJ2-7; D is perhaps TRBD1 (6 bases). Germline assignment: CDR1 SGHRS and CDR2 YFSETQ. The CDR3 sequence is 14 residues long. V lost 2 bases to trimming and J lost 1 base, with 10 bases between them. The CDR3 region has the DNA TGCGCCAGCAGCTTACAGGGATCTTCCTACGAGCAGTACTTC. Its translation: CASSLQGSSYEQYF.

The chain has TRBV7-2 and TRBJ1-5; D is ambiguous. Germline values: CDR1 SGHTA, CDR2 FQGNSA. The V gene lost 5 bases and the J gene lost 7 bases, with 15 bases spanning the gap. CDR3 length: 14 amino acids. CDR3 region: CASSPSTVTQPQHF. The DNA of the CDR3 is TGTGCCAGCAGCCCGAGCACGGTAACCCAGCCCCAGCATTTT.

This clone came up a few times. CDR3 sequence reads: CASSTSGSSYNEQFF. CDR3 DNA sequence: TGTGCCAGCAGCACAAGCGGCAGCTCCTACAATGAGCAGTTCTTC. This chain joins TRBV9 and TRBJ2-1; a weak D match, TRBD2 (5 bases). Germline CDR1 is SGDLS and CDR2 is YYNGEE. CDR3 size: 15 residues. Trimming shortened V by 4 bases and J by 0 bases, and 11 bases separated the two germline ends.

This clone has a handful of counts. This chain connects TRBV5-1 to TRBJ1-2, with D possibly matching TRBD1 (6 bases). V gave up 4 bases and J gave up 8 bases, with 21 bases separating them. The CDR3 is made up of 15 amino acids. Germline V gene data show CDR1 as SGHRS and CDR2 as YFSETQ. Here the CDR3 reads CASSRLGTLERGYTF. In nucleotides, the CDR3 is TGCGCCAGCAGCCGATTGGGGACATTGGAACGAGGCTACACCTTC.

The chain links TRBV30 to TRBJ2-4; TRBD1 aligns across 9 bases. Germline lookup yields CDR1 GTSNPN and CDR2 SVGIG (reference sequence). V shed 1 base and J 7 bases; nucleotides not matched to a gene: 2. The CDR3 sequence is 13 residues long. The CDR3 sequence is CAWSAGTGNIQYF. The CDR3 nucleotides are TGTGCCTGGAGTGCAGGGACAGGGAACATTCAGTACTTC.

The V call is TRBV4-2, the J call TRBJ1-1; D is perhaps TRBD1 (6 bases). CDR1 is LGHNA and CDR2 is YNFKEQ in the germline V gene. This CDR3 is 16 amino acids long. V lost 0 bases to trimming and J lost 5 bases, with 16 bases between them. In nucleotides, the CDR3 is TGTGCCAGCAGCCAAGATGTATGGGAGAGGGGGACTGAAGCTTTCTTT. It is translated as CASSQDVWERGTEAFF.

The V gene is TRBV28, the J gene TRBJ2-7; D is unresolved. There are 12 residues in the CDR3. CDR1 and CDR2 (germline): MDHEN, SYDVKM. Trimming took 5 bases from V and 5 from J, leaving 10 bases between them. The CDR3 loop reads CASSLVPNEQYF. Written as DNA, the CDR3 is TGTGCCAGCAGTCTAGTCCCGAACGAGCAGTACTTC.

The gene calls are TRBV30 and TRBJ2-1; D is unclear. V was clipped by 6 bases and J by 0 bases, with 12 bases between them. The CDR3 loop spans 14 amino acids. Germline V lookup: CDR1 GTSNPN, CDR2 SVGIG (reference sequence). CDR3 in amino acids: CACIIPPSYNEQFF. CDR3 nucleotide sequence: TGTGCCTGTATAATCCCCCCCTCCTACAATGAGCAGTTCTTC.

This clone has only a few counts. The gene calls are TRBV25-1 and TRBJ2-5; a weak D match, TRBD2 (6 bases). Trimming removed 5 bases from V and 5 bases from J, with 15 bases in between. This CDR3 is 14 amino acids long. CDR1 is MGHDK and CDR2 is SYGVNS in the germline V gene. The chain's CDR3 is CASSPNPGVETQYF. In DNA form, the CDR3 reads TGTGCCAGCAGTCCGAATCCGGGGGTGGAGACCCAGTACTTC.

A few counts support this clone. The V call is TRBV7-9, the J call TRBJ1-2; 8 nucleotides align to TRBD1. V was pared by 3 bases and J by 2 bases, with 8 bases of the junction left unmatched. This CDR3 is 16 amino acids long. Germline lookup yields CDR1 SEHNR and CDR2 FQNEAQ (reference sequence). CDR3 in DNA: TGTGCCAGCAGCTTGGATATCAGGGGGCCAAACTATGGCTACACCTTC. Its protein is CASSLDIRGPNYGYTF.

This clone was picked up a small number of times. V gene TRBV15 combines with J gene TRBJ1-4, with TRBD1 matching over 8 bases. The ends lost 0 bases at V and 7 bases at J; junction bases unmatched: 4. The CDR3 consists of 15 residues. CDR1 is LNHNV, CDR2 YYDKDF, per germline (reference sequence). CDR3 region: CATSRDQGAGEKLFF. Written as DNA, the CDR3 is TGTGCCACCAGCAGAGATCAGGGGGCGGGTGAAAAACTGTTTTTT.

This clone was seen a handful of times. The V and J genes are TRBV6-6 and TRBJ1-2; a possible D gene is TRBD1 (5 bases). The V gene's germline CDR1 is MNHNY and CDR2 SVGAGI (reference sequence). V was clipped by 4 bases and J by 5 bases, with 17 bases between them. This CDR3 contains 15 residues. The chain's CDR3 is CASSSRQLWGYGYTF. In DNA, the CDR3 is TGTGCCAGCAGTTCCAGACAGCTATGGGGTTATGGCTACACCTTC.

This clone has only a few counts. This sequence joins TRBV29-1 and TRBJ2-7, with 8 bases aligning to TRBD2. V dropped 7 bases and J dropped 5; count of bases not matched to a gene: 10. The CDR3 totals 13 residues. The germline CDR1 and CDR2 sequences are SQVTM and ANQGSEA. This CDR3 reads CSAGTRLSHEQYF. For the CDR3, the DNA is TGCAGCGCCGGGACTAGGCTTTCTCACGAGCAGTACTTC.